The TCR beta chain under discussion was sequenced for a study of OX40 agonist ivuxolimab in advanced cancers. Study as a whole: Males comprised around four fifths of the group, whose mean age was about 62 years (range roughly 20 to 85). People who had prior anti-PD-1, anti-PD-L1 or anti-CTLA-4 therapy could take part, and about 40% had some.

Blood specimens came from baseline, cycle 4 day 1, and cycle 7 day 1. TCRdb's table, derived via immunoSEQ multiplex PCR, lists solely in-frame clones and lacks some. The sample has more than 45,000 clones; around 82% are singletons. Germline CDR1 is MNHEY and CDR2 is SMNVEV (reference sequence). This CDR3 spans 15 amino acids. V lost 7 bases and J lost 6; bases outside the gene matches: 8. Source: CD4+ or CD8+ T cells sorted from blood, taken in a trial of the OX40 agonist ivuxolimab. This chain links TRBV27 with TRBJ2-1; TRBD2 matches at 11 bases. This TCR was sampled from an adult with an advanced solid tumor such as melanoma, head and neck, liver or kidney cancer. CDR3 sequence reads: CASTPGLAEINEQFF. The CDR3 nucleotides read TGTGCCAGCACCCCGGGACTAGCGGAGATCAATGAGCAGTTCTTC.